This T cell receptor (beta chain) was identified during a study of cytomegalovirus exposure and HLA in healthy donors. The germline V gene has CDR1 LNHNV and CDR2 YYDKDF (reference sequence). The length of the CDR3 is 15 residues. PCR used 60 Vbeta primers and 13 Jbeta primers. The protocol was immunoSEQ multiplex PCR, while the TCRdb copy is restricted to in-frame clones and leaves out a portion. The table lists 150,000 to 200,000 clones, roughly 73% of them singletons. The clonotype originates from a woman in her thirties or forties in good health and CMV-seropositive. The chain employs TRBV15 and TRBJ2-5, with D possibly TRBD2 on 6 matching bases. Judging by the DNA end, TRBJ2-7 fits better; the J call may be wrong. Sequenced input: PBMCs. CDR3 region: CATSRGGVSGHEQYF. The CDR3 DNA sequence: TGTGCCACCAGCAGAGGAGGGGTTAGCGGCCACGAGCAGTACTTC.